This T cell receptor (beta chain) emerged from a study of shared T cell receptors in the human thymus. The assay was immunoSEQ multiplex PCR, and TCRdb's table has in-frame clones only and misses some. The table lists approximately 660,000 clones, 85% to 90% of them singletons. The CDR3 totals 15 residues. The V end was cut by 7 bases, the J end by 2 bases, with 16 bases between. In germline, CDR1 is SGDLS, CDR2 YYNGEE. This same sample was also part of a study on human thymus T cells.

The chain combines TRBV9 with TRBJ2-1; a possible D gene is TRBD2 (6 bases). This sequence was found in a boy under two years old with a congenital heart defect. The sample consisted of thymocytes. The CDR3, as DNA: TGTGCCAGCGGTTTAGCGGAGGGGCCCTACAATGAGCAGTTCTTC. The encoded protein is CASGLAEGPYNEQFF.